This is a list of T cell receptor beta chains from one sample in a study of sequential checkpoint blockade in melanoma. Libraries were prepared by immunoSEQ multiplex PCR; TCRdb keeps only in-frame clonotypes and omits some of them. The repertoire includes roughly 20,000 clones, more than 80% of them detected once, and around a tenth sits in the top ten. This material consisted of CD8+ T cells sorted from blood (inferred from file names), taken from a patient given nivolumab and ipilimumab in sequence. The receptors shown here come from a human donor with melanoma. Each CDR3 is given with its conserved first and last residue.

cdr3_length v_call cdr3_aa
16 TRBV19 CASSTLLAPEYNEQFF
17 TRBV11-2 CASSLQKGQGNTGELFF
12 TRBV9 CASSPPPDTQYF
14 TRBV9 CASSMGGRSEKLFF
13 TRBV2 CTSRGEKVWELFF
16 TRBV9 CASSDSSDRPHYGYTF
14 TRBV27 CASSLDRVNSPLHF
15 TRBV29-1 CSVEGRTGTGPEQYF
14 TRBV30 CAWGRDRDTYEQYF
17 TRBV7-9 CASSSGLAGEDTGELFF
19 TRBV19 CASSIDLEASGTGADTQYF
11 TRBV5-4 CASSFGETQYF
17 TRBV19 CASSRTTGDRSRTEAFF
14 TRBV28 CASSFLAGTDTQYF
15 TRBV7-9 CASSSPGQNAWEQYF
14 TRBV7-6 CASSRGNMNTEAFF
17 TRBV9 CASSVADRTAPNQPQHF
15 TRBV4-1 CASSQERGWGETQYF
14 TRBV15 CATRLRQDSYEQYF
18 TRBV2 CASTTGTGVGLWNSPLHF
18 TRBV28 CASSPEPPGRVGNQPQHF
16 TRBV5-1 CASSYPQRGVTYEQYF
12 TRBV9 CASRSSGNTIYF
14 TRBV27 CASSGDRGSGPQHF
16 TRBV7-9 CASSPRPGQGMNEQYF
17 TRBV13 CASSRGDRGPAGGKLFF
15 TRBV6-4 CASSDGIYRADEQYF
13 TRBV19 CASSTNRGREQYF
16 TRBV5-1 CASSPWTSGYVYEQYF
15 TRBV30 CAWTLRDRGRGTQYF
16 TRBV18 CASSPPGLASADTQYF
14 TRBV6-5 CASRGQVVVETQYF
15 TRBV13 CASSKLGTGYYEQYF
13 TRBV13 CASTSGSIEEQYF
14 TRBV5-6 CASSFTGGQSGYTF
18 TRBV9 CASSVAKTSGSRDGELFF
15 TRBV5-1 CASSLGREGSYEQYF
15 TRBV7-9 CASSFGYGYTDTQYF